The clone carrying this T cell receptor (beta chain) turned up a few times. Its matching antigen is unknown. This specimen belongs to a study of response to subunit inactivated influenza vaccine. Overall study results and limits: After each seasonal influenza vaccination, few new T cells are recruited, the authors suggested.

The CDR3 loop spans 17 amino acids. After removal of 0 bases from V and 5 bases from J, the junction contained 8 bases not matched to a gene. Germline V gene lookup returns CDR1 KGHSH and CDR2 LQKENI. TCRdb re-derived calls from the RT-PCR reads in MiXCR, one entry per CDR3 protein. The sample includes 500,000 to 600,000 distinct CDR3 sequences, about 15% of them seen just once. Sequencing used CD4+ T cells sorted from PBMCs, obtained less than 30 months after vaccination. The sequence came from a man between 50 and 70 years old who received an inactivated influenza vaccine. This chain joins TRBV18 and TRBJ2-1; TRBD2 matches 9 bases. Written as DNA, the CDR3 is TGTGCCAGCTCACCACCCTTAGCGGGAGCGAGTGACAATGAGCAGTTCTTC. Translated, it gives CASSPPLAGASDNEQFF.